The 10 T cell receptor beta chains below were found in one sample sequenced in a study of blood T cell repertoires in COVID-19 (dated by TCRdb to about 2020). Libraries were constructed by the immunoSEQ multiplex PCR assay. Drawn from immuneACCESS, this table holds only the in-frame rearrangements with V and J called that TCRdb kept. Clones are partly lost; checked studies trace under half to an unresolved V gene and leave the rest unexplained. This sample is represented by some 110,000 clones; approximately 80% of them were singletons. About 5% of the sample comes from the top ten. Specimen: peripheral blood. The receptors derive from a man aged 55 to 69 with acute or convalescent COVID-19.

The chain couples TRBV12-5 to TRBJ1-1; the D gene is possibly TRBD1 (6 bases). This CDR3 contains 13 residues. The germline CDR1 and CDR2 sequences are LGHNT and FRNRAP. The V gene lost 5 bases and the J gene lost 1 base, with 8 bases spanning the gap. The CDR3 region is CASGMGQNTEAFF. For the CDR3, the DNA is TGTGCTAGTGGTATGGGACAGAACACTGAAGCTTTCTTT.

CDR3 amino acids: CASSVGQIGSPLHF. CDR3 DNA: TGTGCCAGCAGCGTAGGACAGATAGGATCACCCCTCCACTTT. The chain joins TRBV9 to TRBJ1-6; a possible D gene is TRBD1 (5 bases). The CDR3 length is 14 residues. V lost 0 bases and J lost 10, with 11 bases in between. CDR1 is SGDLS and CDR2 is YYNGEE in the germline V gene.

V usage is TRBV7-2 and J usage is TRBJ1-1; 7 bases map to TRBD1. J gave up 2 bases and V 7 bases, and 10 bases lay outside the gene matches. CDR1 is SGHTA and CDR2 is FQGNSA in the germline V gene. The CDR3 length is 15 residues. CDR3 sequence: CASMVVAGGNTEAFF. CDR3 DNA sequence: TGTGCCAGCATGGTTGTAGCAGGGGGTAACACTGAAGCTTTCTTT.

The chain joins TRBV7-9 to TRBJ2-3; 8 bases align to TRBD2. From germline, CDR1 is SEHNR and CDR2 FQNEAQ (reference sequence). This CDR3 region has 13 residues. Trimming at V came to 4 bases and at J to 9 bases, leaving 6 bases not matched to a gene. The CDR3: CASSWLAGDTQYF. The CDR3 bases are TGTGCCAGCAGCTGGCTAGCGGGTGACACGCAGTATTTT.

V gene TRBV11-2 combines with J gene TRBJ2-1, with TRBD1 matching over 8 bases. CDR3 size: 17 residues. Germline V gene lookup returns CDR1 SGHAT and CDR2 FQNNGV. V trimming: 0 bases; J trimming: 6 bases; junction bases outside the gene matches: 10. This chain's CDR3 is CASSLDGQGARRNEQFF. CDR3 sequence (DNA): TGTGCCAGCAGCTTAGACGGCCAGGGGGCGCGTCGCAATGAGCAGTTCTTC. The full variable domain, rest sourced from reference TRBV11-2 and TRBJ2-1, is EAGVAQSPRYKIIEKRQSVAFWCNPISGHATLYWYQQILGQGPKLLIQFQNNGVVDDSQLPKDRFSAERLKGVDSTLKIQPAKLEDSAVYLCASSLDGQGARRNEQFFGPGTRLTVL.

The chain joins TRBV5-8 to TRBJ2-7, with D unclear. Germline CDR1 and CDR2: SGHTS and YDEGEE. The CDR3 contains 12 residues. V was cut by 4 bases and J by 6 bases, with 11 bases left in between. The CDR3 sequence is CASSDLLGEQYF. The DNA of the CDR3 is TGTGCCAGCAGCGACTTATTGGGCGAGCAGTACTTC.

The chain combines TRBV24-1 with TRBJ1-1; 10 bases agree with TRBD1. This CDR3 has 15 residues. J gave up 6 bases and V 4 bases, and 7 bases lay outside the gene matches. Germline loops: CDR1 KGHDR, CDR2 SFDVKD. Here the CDR3 reads CATSEGGQGIPEAFF. CDR3 sequence (DNA): TGTGCCACCAGTGAGGGGGGACAGGGGATCCCTGAAGCTTTCTTT.

The chain carries TRBV7-3 and TRBJ2-3, with TRBD2 identical over 14 bases. Losses at the gene ends were 4 bases for V and 4 bases for J; bases not matched to a gene: 4. Looked up from germline, CDR1 is SGHTA and CDR2 is FQGTGA. The CDR3 has 16 residues. CDR3 nucleotides: TGTGCCAGCAGCTCCGGGACTAGCGGGAGATCAGATACGCAGTATTTT. Translated, it gives CASSSGTSGRSDTQYF.

J is TRBJ2-1 and V is TRBV5-4, with 12 bases that match TRBD2. This CDR3 is 16 amino acids long. Germline V CDR1 and CDR2: SGHNT, YYREEE (reference sequence). With V trimmed by 6 bases and J by 7 bases, 11 bases remained unmatched. This CDR3 is CASIPSSGRAGNEQFF. In DNA form, the CDR3 reads TGTGCCAGCATCCCCTCTAGCGGGAGGGCAGGGAATGAGCAGTTCTTC.

In DNA form, the CDR3 reads TGTGCCAGTAGTGTGCCGGGACAGGGGTATCAGCCCCAGCATTTT. Translated: CASSVPGQGYQPQHF. This chain connects TRBV19 to TRBJ1-5, with 10 bases identical to TRBD1. V was pared by 5 bases and J by 5 bases, with 6 bases of the junction left unmatched. The CDR3 totals 15 residues. The germline CDR1 and CDR2 sequences are LNHDA and SQIVND (reference sequence).